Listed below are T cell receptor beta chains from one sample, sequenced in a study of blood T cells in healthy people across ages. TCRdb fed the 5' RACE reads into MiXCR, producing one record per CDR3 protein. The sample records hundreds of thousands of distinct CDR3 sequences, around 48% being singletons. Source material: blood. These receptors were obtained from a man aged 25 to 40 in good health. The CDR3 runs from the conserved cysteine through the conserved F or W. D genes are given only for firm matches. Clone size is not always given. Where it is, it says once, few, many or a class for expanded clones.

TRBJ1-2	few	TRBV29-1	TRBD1	TGCAGCGTTGAACGTGGACAGGGGGCGAACGGCTACACCTTC	CSVERGQGANGYTF
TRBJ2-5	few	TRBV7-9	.	TGTGCCAGCAGCGCAGAGCCCCAGTACTTC	CASSAEPQYF
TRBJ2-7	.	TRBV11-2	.	TGTGCCAGCAGCTTTGGCGGGTGGAGCTCCTACGAGCAGTACTTC	CASSFGGWSSYEQYF
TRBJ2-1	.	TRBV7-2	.	TGTGCCAGCAGCCCCGGTGGTGTCGATGAGCAGTTCTTC	CASSPGGVDEQFF
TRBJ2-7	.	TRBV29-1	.	TGCAGCGTAGTTCCCGGGACTGCCCAACTGGACGAGCAGTACTTC	CSVVPGTAQLDEQYF
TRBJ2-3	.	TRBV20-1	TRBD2	TGCAGTGCTACGCTAGCGGAGCCCACAGATACGCAGTATTTT	CSATLAEPTDTQYF
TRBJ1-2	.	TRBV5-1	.	TGCGCCAGCAGCCTGGACAGCTTCTATGGCTACACCTTC	CASSLDSFYGYTF
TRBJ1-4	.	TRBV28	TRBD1	TGTGCCAGCAAATTTTCCGGGACAGGGGCCCAAAAACTGTTTTTT	CASKFSGTGAQKLFF
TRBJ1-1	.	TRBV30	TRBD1	TGTGCCTGGAGTCCCAAGGGGGGACAGGTGAACACTGAAGCTTTCTTT	CAWSPKGGQVNTEAFF
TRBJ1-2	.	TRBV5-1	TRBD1	TGCGCCAGCAGCATACGGGACAGGGCGGATCTTAATGGCTACACCTTC	CASSIRDRADLNGYTF
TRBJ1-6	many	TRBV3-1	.	TGTGCCAGCAGCCAAGCCAGGGATTCACCCCTCCACTTT	CASSQARDSPLHF
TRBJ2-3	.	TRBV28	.	TGTGCCAGCAGTTTCCCCGGTGGGATAGACTCCACAGATACGCAGTATTTT	CASSFPGGIDSTDTQYF
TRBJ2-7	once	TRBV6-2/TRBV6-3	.	TGTGCCAGCAGTTACTCCCTCCGACAGATTACTTACGAGCAGTACTTC	CASSYSLRQITYEQYF
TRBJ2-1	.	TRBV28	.	TGTGCCAGCAGTTTTGTAGGGTGGGAGCAGTTCTTC	CASSFVGWEQFF
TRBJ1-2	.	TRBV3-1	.	TGTGCCAGCAGCCAAGGTCCGATCTATGGCTACACCTTC	CASSQGPIYGYTF
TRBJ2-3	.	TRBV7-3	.	TGTGCCAGCAGCCACGGTGGGGGATCAGATACGCAGTATTTT	CASSHGGGSDTQYF
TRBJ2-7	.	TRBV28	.	TGTGCCAGCAGTTTGTATGTAGCATCGGATGAGCAGTACTTC	CASSLYVASDEQYF
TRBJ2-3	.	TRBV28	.	TGTGCCAGCAGTTGGGCCCGCCGCAGCACAGATACGCAGTATTTT	CASSWARRSTDTQYF
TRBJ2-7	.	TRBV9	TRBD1	TGTGCCAGCAGCGTTGACTACGGGACAGCATCACACTACGAGCAGTACTTC	CASSVDYGTASHYEQYF
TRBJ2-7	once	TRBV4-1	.	TGCGCCAGCAGCCAAGCCCCCAACCCCGACTACGAGCAGTACTTC	CASSQAPNPDYEQYF
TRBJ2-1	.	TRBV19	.	TGTGCCAGTAGTATGATGAACAGTTACAATGAGCAGTTCTTC	CASSMMNSYNEQFF
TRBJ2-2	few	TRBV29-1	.	TGCAGCGTTGAGGCCGGGGAGCTGTTTTTT	CSVEAGELFF
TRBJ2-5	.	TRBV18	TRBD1	TGTGCCAGCTCTCGAGATACGGGACAGGGCCCAGAGACCCAGTACTTC	CASSRDTGQGPETQYF
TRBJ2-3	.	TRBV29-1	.	TGCAGCGGCAATTTACCGGGCGCTGGACCAGATACGCAGTATTTT	CSGNLPGAGPDTQYF
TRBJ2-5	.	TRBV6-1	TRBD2	TGTGCCAGCAAAACGGGACTAGCGGAGAACCAGTACTTC	CASKTGLAENQYF
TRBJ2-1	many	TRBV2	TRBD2	TGTGCCAGCAGTAAAAGGACTAGCGGGGGGGATGAGCAGTTCTTC	CASSKRTSGGDEQFF
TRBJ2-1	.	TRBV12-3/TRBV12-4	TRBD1	TGTGCCAGCAGACCCGGACAGGGGATGTGGACCCAGTTCTTC	CASRPGQGMWTQFF
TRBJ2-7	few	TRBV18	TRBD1	TGTGCCAGCTCCTCTACGCTTCAGACAGGGGATGAGCAGTACTTC	CASSSTLQTGDEQYF
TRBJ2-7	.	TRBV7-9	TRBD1	TGTGCCAGCAGCACCCCCGGGACAGGTGACCTTTACGAGCAGTACTTC	CASSTPGTGDLYEQYF